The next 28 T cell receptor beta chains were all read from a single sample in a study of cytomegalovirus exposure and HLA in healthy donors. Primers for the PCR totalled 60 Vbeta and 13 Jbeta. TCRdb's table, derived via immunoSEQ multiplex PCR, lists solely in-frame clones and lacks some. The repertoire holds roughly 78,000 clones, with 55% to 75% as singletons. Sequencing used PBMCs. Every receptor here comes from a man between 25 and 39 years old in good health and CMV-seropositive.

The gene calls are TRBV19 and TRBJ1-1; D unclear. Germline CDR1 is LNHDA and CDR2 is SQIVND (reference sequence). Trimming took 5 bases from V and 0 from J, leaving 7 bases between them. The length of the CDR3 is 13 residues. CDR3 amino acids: CASSAFLNTEAFF. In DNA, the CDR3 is TGTGCCAGTAGTGCGTTTTTGAACACTGAAGCTTTCTTT.

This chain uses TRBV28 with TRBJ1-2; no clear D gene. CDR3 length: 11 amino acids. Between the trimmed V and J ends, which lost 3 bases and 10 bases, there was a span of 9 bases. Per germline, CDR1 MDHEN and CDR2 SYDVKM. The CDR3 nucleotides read TGTGCCAGCAGTTTTCCGGAGGACTACACCTTC. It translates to CASSFPEDYTF.

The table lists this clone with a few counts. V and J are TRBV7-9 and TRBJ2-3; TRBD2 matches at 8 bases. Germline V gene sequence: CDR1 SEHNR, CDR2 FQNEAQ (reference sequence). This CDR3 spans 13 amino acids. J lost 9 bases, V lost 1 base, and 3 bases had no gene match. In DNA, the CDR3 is TGTGCCAGCAGCTTAGTTCAGCGGGAGACGCAGTATTTT. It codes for CASSLVQRETQYF.

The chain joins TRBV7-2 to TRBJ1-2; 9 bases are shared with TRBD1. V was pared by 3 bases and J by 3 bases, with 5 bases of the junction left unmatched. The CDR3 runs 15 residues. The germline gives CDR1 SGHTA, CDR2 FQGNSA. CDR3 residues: CASSFTGGRDYGYTF. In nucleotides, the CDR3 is TGTGCCAGCAGCTTCACAGGGGGCCGAGACTATGGCTACACCTTC.

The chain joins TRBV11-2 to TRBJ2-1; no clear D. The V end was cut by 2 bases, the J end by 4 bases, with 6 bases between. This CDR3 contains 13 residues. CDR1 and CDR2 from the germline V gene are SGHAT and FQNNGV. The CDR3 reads CASSLQAYNEQFF. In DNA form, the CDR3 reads TGTGCCAGCAGCTTACAGGCATACAATGAGCAGTTCTTC.

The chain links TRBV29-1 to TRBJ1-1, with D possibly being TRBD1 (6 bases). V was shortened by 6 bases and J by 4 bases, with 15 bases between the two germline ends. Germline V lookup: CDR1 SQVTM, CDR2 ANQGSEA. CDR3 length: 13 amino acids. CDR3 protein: CSVLQGRSTEAFF. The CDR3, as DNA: TGCAGCGTCCTACAGGGTAGGTCCACTGAAGCTTTCTTT.

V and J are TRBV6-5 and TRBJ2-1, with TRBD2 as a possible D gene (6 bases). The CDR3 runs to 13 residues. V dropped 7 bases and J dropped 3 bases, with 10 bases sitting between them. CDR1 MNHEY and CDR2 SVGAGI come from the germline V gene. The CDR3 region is CASNGGNYNEQFF. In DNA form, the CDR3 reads TGTGCCAGCAATGGCGGGAACTACAATGAGCAGTTCTTC.

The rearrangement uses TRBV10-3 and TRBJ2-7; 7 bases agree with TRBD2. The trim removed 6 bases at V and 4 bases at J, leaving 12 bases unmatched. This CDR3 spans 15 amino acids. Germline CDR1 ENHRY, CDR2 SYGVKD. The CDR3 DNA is TGTGCCATCAGGGAGGACGGTGGGGGGGGTTACGAGCAGTACTTC. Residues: CAIREDGGGGYEQYF.

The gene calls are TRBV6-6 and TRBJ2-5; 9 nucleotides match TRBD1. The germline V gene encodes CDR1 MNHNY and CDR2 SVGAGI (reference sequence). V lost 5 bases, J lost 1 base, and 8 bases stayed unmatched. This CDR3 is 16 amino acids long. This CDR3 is CASSPPGQGGQETQYF. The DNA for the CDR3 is TGTGCCAGCAGTCCTCCGGGACAGGGAGGCCAAGAGACCCAGTACTTC.

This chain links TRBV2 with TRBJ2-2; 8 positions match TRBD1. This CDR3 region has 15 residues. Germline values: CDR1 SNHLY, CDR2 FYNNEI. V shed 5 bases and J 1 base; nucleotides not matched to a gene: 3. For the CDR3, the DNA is TGTGCCAGCAGTATTGGACAGGGGAACACCGGGGAGCTGTTTTTT. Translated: CASSIGQGNTGELFF.

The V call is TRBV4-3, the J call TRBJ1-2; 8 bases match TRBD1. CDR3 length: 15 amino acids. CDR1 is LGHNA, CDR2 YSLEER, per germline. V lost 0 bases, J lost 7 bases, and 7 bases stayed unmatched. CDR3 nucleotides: TGCGCCAGCAGCCAAGATTGGCAGGGGGCGCTTGGCTACACCTTC. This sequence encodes CASSQDWQGALGYTF.

CDR3 sequence: CASSLSLLGTDTQYF. The CDR3 DNA reads as TGTGCCAGCAGTTTATCTTTACTGGGCACAGATACGCAGTATTTT. The chain combines TRBV28 with TRBJ2-3, with D uncertain. CDR3 length equals 15 residues. The germline gives CDR1 MDHEN, CDR2 SYDVKM. Trimming took off 1 base at V and 1 base at J, with 9 bases between the two ends.

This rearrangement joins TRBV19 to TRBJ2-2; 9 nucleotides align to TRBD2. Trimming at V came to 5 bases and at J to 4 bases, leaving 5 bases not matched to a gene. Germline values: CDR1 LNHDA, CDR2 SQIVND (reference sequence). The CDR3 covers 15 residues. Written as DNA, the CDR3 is TGTGCCAGTAGTCTTAGACTAGCGGCCACCGGGGAGCTGTTTTTT. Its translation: CASSLRLAATGELFF.

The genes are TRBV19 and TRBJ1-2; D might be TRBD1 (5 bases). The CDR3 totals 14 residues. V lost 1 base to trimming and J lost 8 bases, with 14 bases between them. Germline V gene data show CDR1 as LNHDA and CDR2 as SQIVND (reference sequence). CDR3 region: CASSIGSGTRGYTF. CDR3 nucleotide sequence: TGTGCCAGTAGTATAGGTTCCGGGACTAGGGGCTACACCTTC. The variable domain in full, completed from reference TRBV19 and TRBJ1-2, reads DGGITQSPKYLFRKEGQNVTLSCEQNLNHDAMYWYRQDPGQGLRLIYYSQIVNDFQKGDIAEGYSVSREKKESFPLTVTSAQKNPTAFYLCASSIGSGTRGYTFGSGTRLTVV.

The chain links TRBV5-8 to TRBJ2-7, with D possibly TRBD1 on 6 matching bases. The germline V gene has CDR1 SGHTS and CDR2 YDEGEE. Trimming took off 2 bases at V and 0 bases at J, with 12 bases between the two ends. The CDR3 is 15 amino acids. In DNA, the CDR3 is TGTGCCAGCAGCTTACAGGGATCCCCCTCCTACGAGCAGTACTTC. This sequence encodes CASSLQGSPSYEQYF.

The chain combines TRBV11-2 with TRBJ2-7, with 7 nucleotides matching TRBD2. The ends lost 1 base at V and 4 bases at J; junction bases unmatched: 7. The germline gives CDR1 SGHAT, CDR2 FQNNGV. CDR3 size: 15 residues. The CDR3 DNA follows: TGTGCCAGCAGCTTAGGGCTAGCGGAGATTTACGAGCAGTACTTC. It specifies CASSLGLAEIYEQYF.

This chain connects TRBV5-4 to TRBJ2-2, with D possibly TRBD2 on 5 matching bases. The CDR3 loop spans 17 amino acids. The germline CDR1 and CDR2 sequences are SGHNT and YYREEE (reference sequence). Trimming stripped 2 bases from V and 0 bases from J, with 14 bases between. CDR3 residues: CASSFEGLRTNTGELFF. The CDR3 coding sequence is TGTGCCAGCAGCTTTGAGGGTTTACGCACGAACACCGGGGAGCTGTTTTTT.

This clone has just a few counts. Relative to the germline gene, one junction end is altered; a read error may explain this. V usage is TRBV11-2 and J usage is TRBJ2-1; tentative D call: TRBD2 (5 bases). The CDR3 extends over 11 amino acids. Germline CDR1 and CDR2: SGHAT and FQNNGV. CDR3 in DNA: TGTGCCAGCAGCTTGGGAGCCGAGCCGTTCTTC. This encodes CASSLGAEPFF.

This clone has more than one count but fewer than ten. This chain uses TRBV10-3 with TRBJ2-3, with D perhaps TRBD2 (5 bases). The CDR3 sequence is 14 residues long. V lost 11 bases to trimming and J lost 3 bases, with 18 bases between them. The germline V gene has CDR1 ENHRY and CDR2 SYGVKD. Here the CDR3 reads CASTRGRETDTQYF. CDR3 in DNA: TGTGCCTCAACCCGCGGAAGGGAGACAGATACGCAGTATTTT.

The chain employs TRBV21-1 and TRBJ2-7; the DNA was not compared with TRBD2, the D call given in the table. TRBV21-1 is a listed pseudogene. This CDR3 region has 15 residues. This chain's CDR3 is CASIKGGGHSYEQYF. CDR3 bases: TGTGCCAGCATCAAGGGAGGCGGGCACTCCTACGAGCAGTACTTC.

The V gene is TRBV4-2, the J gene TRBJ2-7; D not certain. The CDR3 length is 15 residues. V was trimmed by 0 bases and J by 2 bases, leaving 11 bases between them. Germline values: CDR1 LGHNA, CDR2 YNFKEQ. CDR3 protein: CASSQDFGGPYEQYF. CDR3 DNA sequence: TGTGCCAGCAGCCAAGATTTTGGCGGCCCCTACGAGCAGTACTTC.

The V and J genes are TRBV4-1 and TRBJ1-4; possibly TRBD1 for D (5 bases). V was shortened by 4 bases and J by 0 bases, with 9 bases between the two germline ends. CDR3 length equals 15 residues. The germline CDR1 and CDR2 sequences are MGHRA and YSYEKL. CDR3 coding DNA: TGCGCCAGCAGCCCCAAGGGGACAACTAATGAAAAACTGTTTTTT. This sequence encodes CASSPKGTTNEKLFF.

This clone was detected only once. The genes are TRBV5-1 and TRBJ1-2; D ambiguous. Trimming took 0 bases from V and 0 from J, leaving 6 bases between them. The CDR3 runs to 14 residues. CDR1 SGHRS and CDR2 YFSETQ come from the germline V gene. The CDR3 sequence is CASSLDPANYGYTF. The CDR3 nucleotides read TGCGCCAGCAGCTTGGATCCCGCTAACTATGGCTACACCTTC. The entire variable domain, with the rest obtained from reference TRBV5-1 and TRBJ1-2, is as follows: KAGVTQTPRYLIKTRGQQVTLSCSPISGHRSVSWYQQTPGQGLQFLFEYFSETQRNKGNFPGRFSGRQFSNSRSEMNVSTLELGDSALYLCASSLDPANYGYTFGSGTRLTVV.

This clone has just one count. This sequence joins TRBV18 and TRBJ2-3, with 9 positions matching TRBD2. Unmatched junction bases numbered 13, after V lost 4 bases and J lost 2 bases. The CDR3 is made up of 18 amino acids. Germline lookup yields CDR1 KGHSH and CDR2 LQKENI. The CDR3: CASSRTHFSGGFTDTQYF. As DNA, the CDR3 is TGTGCCAGCTCACGGACCCACTTCAGCGGGGGGTTCACAGATACGCAGTATTTT.

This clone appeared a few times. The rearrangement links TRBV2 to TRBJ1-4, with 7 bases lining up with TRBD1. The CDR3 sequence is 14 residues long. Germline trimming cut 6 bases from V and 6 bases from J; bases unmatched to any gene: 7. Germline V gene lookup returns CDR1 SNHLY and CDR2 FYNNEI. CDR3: CASRAGQTYEKLFF. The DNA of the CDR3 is TGTGCCAGCAGGGCGGGACAGACATATGAAAAACTGTTTTTT.

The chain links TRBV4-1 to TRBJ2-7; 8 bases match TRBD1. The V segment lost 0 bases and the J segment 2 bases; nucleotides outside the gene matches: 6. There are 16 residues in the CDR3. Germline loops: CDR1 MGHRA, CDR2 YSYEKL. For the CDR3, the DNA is TGCGCCAGCAGCCAAGATCTGACAGGGGTCACCTACGAGCAGTACTTC. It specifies CASSQDLTGVTYEQYF.

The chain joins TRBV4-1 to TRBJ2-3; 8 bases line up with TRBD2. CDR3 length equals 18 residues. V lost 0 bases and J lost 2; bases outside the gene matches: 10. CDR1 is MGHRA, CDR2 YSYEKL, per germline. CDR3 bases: TGCGCCAGCAGCCAAGAGCTTAGGACTAGCTTTTCCACAGATACGCAGTATTTT. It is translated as CASSQELRTSFSTDTQYF.

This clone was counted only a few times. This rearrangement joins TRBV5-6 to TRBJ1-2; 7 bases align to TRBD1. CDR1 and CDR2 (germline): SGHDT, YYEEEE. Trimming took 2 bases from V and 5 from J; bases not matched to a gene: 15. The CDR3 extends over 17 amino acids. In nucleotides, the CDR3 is TGTGCCAGCAGCTTTCTCCCCCGAGACAGGGAGAATTATGGCTACACCTTC. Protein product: CASSFLPRDRENYGYTF.